Presented here are 28 T cell receptor beta chains from one specimen sequenced in a study of technical replicates of blood from several donors. Libraries were prepared by immunoSEQ multiplex PCR; TCRdb keeps only in-frame clonotypes and omits some of them. The sample carries approximately 73,000 clones, 93% recorded once. Input material: T cells isolated from PBMCs. The receptors come from a human donor in good health.

This clone was detected once. The chain has TRBV29-1 and TRBJ2-3, with a weak D call TRBD2 (5 bases). The CDR3 runs to 13 residues. Germline assignment: CDR1 SQVTM and CDR2 ANQGSEA. Trimming cost V 7 bases and J 1 base, with 12 bases left between them. CDR3: CSGSGAGTDTQYF. The CDR3 DNA reads TGCAGCGGGTCAGGAGCGGGCACAGATACGCAGTATTTT.

This sequence joins TRBV4-2 and TRBJ2-1, with D possibly TRBD1 on 8 matching bases. The V end was cut by 3 bases, the J end by 6 bases, with 21 bases between. The CDR3 runs to 17 residues. CDR1 is LGHNA and CDR2 is YNFKEQ in the germline V gene. The CDR3 DNA is TGTGCCAGCAGCCAGGCTCCCACAGGGGGGGCTCCCAATGAGCAGTTCTTC. Translation: CASSQAPTGGAPNEQFF.

CDR3 sequence reads: CASSPTGGASEAFF. As DNA, the CDR3 is TGTGCCAGCAGCCCGACTGGTGGCGCCTCTGAAGCTTTCTTT. The chain joins TRBV11-2 to TRBJ1-1; D is undetermined. Germline V gene sequence: CDR1 SGHAT, CDR2 FQNNGV. There are 14 residues in the CDR3. V was clipped by 5 bases and J by 6 bases, with 16 bases between them.

V is TRBV13 and J is TRBJ1-2; 7 bases agree with TRBD1. The CDR3 loop spans 15 amino acids. The J segment lost 5 bases and the V segment lost 3 bases, leaving 9 bases of the junction unmatched. Per the germline V gene, CDR1 is PRHDT and CDR2 is FYEKMQ (reference sequence). CDR3 protein: CASSLKGQTLYGYTF. The CDR3 coding sequence is TGTGCCAGCAGCTTGAAGGGACAGACCCTGTATGGCTACACCTTC.

This chain connects TRBV4-1 to TRBJ2-1, with 11 bases that match TRBD2. CDR1 is MGHRA, CDR2 YSYEKL, per germline. After removal of 0 bases from V and 8 bases from J, the junction contained 6 bases not matched to a gene. The CDR3 runs 16 residues. CDR3 protein: CASSQDPSGGQDEQFF. The CDR3 DNA reads TGCGCCAGCAGCCAAGACCCTAGCGGGGGGCAGGATGAGCAGTTCTTC.

The rearrangement links TRBV28 to TRBJ2-1; 9 bases fit TRBD1. CDR1 and CDR2 from the germline V gene are MDHEN and SYDVKM. Trimming took 1 base from V and 6 from J; bases not matched to a gene: 4. CDR3 length: 15 amino acids. In nucleotides, the CDR3 is TGTGCCAGCAGTTTATCCCCGACAGGGGGCAATGAGCAGTTCTTC. This sequence encodes CASSLSPTGGNEQFF.

This chain joins TRBV30 and TRBJ1-3; 7 positions agree with TRBD1. Germline V gene data show CDR1 as GTSNPN and CDR2 as SVGIG (reference sequence). This CDR3 region has 14 residues. Germline trimming cut 2 bases from V and 0 bases from J; bases unmatched to any gene: 1. The CDR3 region is CAWSWDSSGNTIYF. The CDR3 DNA is TGTGCCTGGAGTTGGGACAGCTCTGGAAACACCATATATTTT. The whole variable domain, remainder taken from reference TRBV30 and TRBJ1-3, is SQTIHQWPATLVQPVGSPLSLECTVEGTSNPNLYWYRQAAGRGLQLLFYSVGIGQISSEVPQNLSASRPQDRQFILSSKKLLLSDSGFYLCAWSWDSSGNTIYFGEGSWLTVV.

This chain uses TRBV9 with TRBJ1-5; D not certain. Trimming took 0 bases from V and 7 from J, leaving 17 bases between them. CDR3 length: 16 residues. Germline loops: CDR1 SGDLS, CDR2 YYNGEE. This CDR3 reads CASSVGTPNQVQPQHF. CDR3 nucleotide sequence: TGTGCCAGCAGCGTAGGAACCCCCAACCAGGTCCAGCCCCAGCATTTT.

The chain links TRBV5-1 to TRBJ1-1, with D tentatively TRBD1 (5 bases). This CDR3 has 15 amino acids. The V gene's germline CDR1 is SGHRS and CDR2 YFSETQ. The ends were cut back, 6 bases at V and 1 base at J, with 16 bases in the middle. CDR3 bases: TGCGCCAGCACTTTTTCAAAAGACAGGAACACTGAAGCTTTCTTT. Encoded protein: CASTFSKDRNTEAFF. The complete variable domain, with remaining parts taken from reference TRBV5-1 and TRBJ1-1, reads KAGVTQTPRYLIKTRGQQVTLSCSPISGHRSVSWYQQTPGQGLQFLFEYFSETQRNKGNFPGRFSGRQFSNSRSEMNVSTLELGDSALYLCASTFSKDRNTEAFFGQGTRLTVV.

The chain employs TRBV5-6 and TRBJ1-2, with TRBD1 matching 7 bases. V trimming: 4 bases; J trimming: 8 bases; junction bases outside the gene matches: 26. The germline CDR1 and CDR2 sequences are SGHDT and YYEEEE. CDR3 length equals 19 residues. The CDR3 DNA follows: TGTGCCAGCAGCCGTCGCCGCCCGGGACAGAGACCTGTCAGTAGGGGCTACACCTTC. Its protein is CASSRRRPGQRPVSRGYTF.

This clone came up once. The chain uses TRBV10-3 and TRBJ2-1, with D perhaps TRBD1 (5 bases). The CDR3 runs to 12 residues. In germline, CDR1 is ENHRY, CDR2 SYGVKD. The V end lost 8 bases, the J end lost 5 bases, and 10 bases lay between the germline ends. Here the CDR3 DNA reads TGTGCCATCGTTACAGGTCACAATGAGCAGTTCTTC. Its protein product is CAIVTGHNEQFF.

The chain links TRBV5-1 to TRBJ2-1; 10 bases are a match to TRBD2. The CDR3 extends over 17 amino acids. Per the germline V gene, CDR1 is SGHRS and CDR2 is YFSETQ. Trimming cost V 1 base and J 7 bases; bases outside gene matches: 11. Written as DNA, the CDR3 is TGCGCCAGCAGCTTGCCCGTCGCAGCGGGAGGGCCTAATGAGCAGTTCTTC. Residues: CASSLPVAAGGPNEQFF.

Here the CDR3 reads CASSQLTGLKYTQYF. As DNA, the CDR3 is TGTGCCAGCAGCCAATTGACAGGGCTCAAGTATACGCAGTATTTT. J is TRBJ2-3 and V is TRBV16, with 7 bases identical to TRBD1. The germline gives CDR1 KGHSY, CDR2 FQNENV. There are 15 residues in the CDR3. With 1 base clipped from V and 7 bases from J, the junction kept 8 bases outside the gene matches. Complete variable domain (other parts from reference TRBV16 and TRBJ2-3): GEEVAQTPKHLVRGEGQKAKLYCAPIKGHSYVFWYQQVLKNEFKFLISFQNENVFDETGMPKERFSAKCLPNSPCSLEIQATKLEDSAVYFCASSQLTGLKYTQYFGPGTRLTVL.

The V gene is TRBV5-1, the J gene TRBJ1-3; D gene uncertain. V was shortened by 0 bases and J by 4 bases, with 14 bases between the two germline ends. The germline V gene has CDR1 SGHRS and CDR2 YFSETQ. CDR3 length: 16 amino acids. CDR3 sequence: CASSLAGPRLGNTIYF. CDR3 nucleotides: TGCGCCAGCAGCTTGGCCGGTCCCAGGTTAGGAAACACCATATATTTT.

This clone was observed once. The CDR3 protein is CASMPARGTDTQYF. The CDR3 coding sequence is TGCGCCAGCATGCCTGCTCGGGGGACAGATACGCAGTATTTT. The chain uses TRBV5-1 and TRBJ2-3, with a tentative D call TRBD2 (6 bases). V dropped 6 bases and J dropped 3 bases, with 14 bases sitting between them. The CDR3 extends over 14 amino acids. In germline, CDR1 is SGHRS, CDR2 YFSETQ.

V and J are TRBV7-2 and TRBJ1-5; weak D call: TRBD1 (5 bases). The length of the CDR3 is 14 residues. Germline V gene lookup returns CDR1 SGHTA and CDR2 FQGNSA. Trimming stripped 5 bases from V and 6 bases from J, with 14 bases between. The CDR3 DNA follows: TGTGCCAGCAGCCCATCTCAAGGGGTTCAGCCCCAGCATTTT. It specifies CASSPSQGVQPQHF.

V gene TRBV10-2 combines with J gene TRBJ1-4; a possible D gene is TRBD1 (5 bases). The CDR3 consists of 11 residues. In germline, CDR1 is WSHSY, CDR2 SAAADI. Trimming removed 9 bases from V and 8 bases from J, with 10 bases in between. In DNA, the CDR3 is TGCGCCAGTACGGGGGGAGAAAAACTGTTTTTT. This codes for CASTGGEKLFF.

This clone came up once. The rearrangement uses TRBV7-9 and TRBJ2-7, with a tentative D call TRBD2 (7 bases). This CDR3 comprises 16 residues. Germline CDR1 SEHNR, CDR2 FQNEAQ (reference sequence). Trimming stripped 5 bases from V and 1 base from J, with 18 bases between. The DNA for the CDR3 is TGTGCCAGCAGCCTCCCGTTTGGGGGGGCTTCCTACGAGCAGTACTTC. It codes for CASSLPFGGASYEQYF.

The genes are TRBV9 and TRBJ2-3; possible D gene TRBD1, 6 bases. CDR3 size: 20 residues. Germline V gives CDR1 SGDLS, CDR2 YYNGEE. V lost 1 base, J lost 5 bases, and 29 bases lay in between. The CDR3: CASSVKTPGADITPQDTQYF. CDR3 nucleotide sequence: TGTGCCAGCAGCGTAAAGACCCCAGGGGCCGACATCACTCCACAAGATACGCAGTATTTT.

The CDR3 loop reads CSVTGGANYGYTF. The CDR3 nucleotides read TGCAGCGTGACAGGGGGCGCAAACTATGGCTACACCTTC. This sequence joins TRBV29-1 and TRBJ1-2, with TRBD1 identical over 10 bases. Germline V gene lookup returns CDR1 SQVTM and CDR2 ANQGSEA. There are 13 residues in the CDR3. J was trimmed by 2 bases and V by 6 bases; bases with no gene match: 3.

The CDR3: CASSFSGTNTEAFF. CDR3 DNA: TGTGCCAGCAGCTTCAGCGGGACTAACACTGAAGCTTTCTTT. This rearrangement joins TRBV7-3 to TRBJ1-1; a possible D gene is TRBD1 (5 bases). Trimming removed 3 bases at V and 2 bases at J, with 10 bases between. This CDR3 contains 14 residues. Germline CDR1 is SGHTA and CDR2 is FQGTGA.

CDR3: CASSLDGREEQPQHF. CDR3 coding DNA: TGTGCCAGCAGCTTAGACGGCAGGGAGGAACAGCCCCAGCATTTT. This chain uses TRBV7-8 with TRBJ1-5; the D gene is possibly TRBD1 (5 bases). The CDR3 covers 15 residues. V was pared by 1 base and J by 7 bases, with 14 bases between. CDR1 is SGHVS, CDR2 FQNEAQ, per germline.

The CDR3 here is CSVEDPSGVYNEQFF. CDR3 nucleotide sequence: TGCAGCGTTGAAGATCCTAGCGGGGTGTACAATGAGCAGTTCTTC. The rearrangement joins TRBV29-1 to TRBJ2-1; 9 positions agree with TRBD2. V dropped 0 bases and J dropped 4; count of bases not matched to a gene: 4. The CDR3 extends over 15 amino acids. The germline V gene has CDR1 SQVTM and CDR2 ANQGSEA.

V and J are TRBV10-3 and TRBJ1-1; TRBD1 aligns across 10 bases. The germline V gene encodes CDR1 ENHRY and CDR2 SYGVKD. V lost 2 bases and J lost 7; bases outside the gene matches: 4. The CDR3 is made up of 14 amino acids. The CDR3 loop reads CAISEPGTGDEAFF. The CDR3 nucleotides read TGTGCCATCAGTGAGCCTGGGACAGGGGATGAAGCTTTCTTT.

CDR3 in amino acids: CASSLRGLLSYEQYF. CDR3 DNA sequence: TGTGCCAGCAGTTTAAGGGGGCTCCTCTCCTACGAGCAGTACTTC. V is TRBV28 and J is TRBJ2-7; 7 nucleotides match TRBD1. Germline CDR1 and CDR2: MDHEN and SYDVKM. V lost 2 bases to trimming and J lost 0 bases; unmatched junction nucleotides: 4. This CDR3 spans 15 amino acids.

V and J are TRBV29-1 and TRBJ1-2, with TRBD1 matching over 7 bases. This CDR3 contains 12 residues. Germline V CDR1 and CDR2: SQVTM, ANQGSEA. Trimming at V came to 6 bases and at J to 4 bases, leaving 5 bases not matched to a gene. The CDR3 protein is CSVTGLGYGYTF. CDR3 DNA sequence: TGCAGCGTGACAGGGCTAGGCTATGGCTACACCTTC.

This chain connects TRBV11-2 to TRBJ2-7, with D perhaps matching TRBD2 (6 bases). Trimming cost V 1 base and J 1 base, with 11 bases left between them. The CDR3 runs to 15 residues. Germline assignment: CDR1 SGHAT and CDR2 FQNNGV. CDR3 amino acids: CASSLARDFSYEQYF. The DNA of the CDR3 is TGTGCCAGCAGCTTAGCACGGGACTTTTCCTACGAGCAGTACTTC.

This chain uses TRBV5-1 with TRBJ1-2; TRBD1 is a possible D gene (5 bases). The germline gives CDR1 SGHRS, CDR2 YFSETQ. The CDR3 has 14 residues. Trimming took off 0 bases at V and 1 base at J, with 7 bases between the two ends. CDR3: CASSLDRSNYGYTF. CDR3 coding DNA: TGCGCCAGCAGCTTGGACAGGAGTAACTATGGCTACACCTTC.